Given below is one T cell receptor beta chain in context. An end of the junction differs from the germline gene, which may be a read error. This entry is derived from a study of radiotherapy plus CTLA-4 blockade in lung cancer. Data came from immunoSEQ multiplex PCR; TCRdb stores just in-frame clones and leaves some out. Of about 110,000 clones in the sample, over 75% are singletons; the top ten hold 2% to 3%. Germline V gene lookup returns CDR1 LGHNA and CDR2 YNFKEQ. The CDR3 extends over 16 amino acids. The chain joins TRBV4-2 to TRBJ2-2; D gene unclear. This sample comprised peripheral blood, obtained from a patient treated with radiotherapy plus ipilimumab. This receptor was obtained from a human donor with non-small cell lung cancer that progressed on radiotherapy plus ipilimumab. Some clones in this sample may be carry-over from other donors' samples. The CDR3 here is CASSQDIQAKTGELFF. Here the CDR3 DNA reads TGTGCCAGCAGCCAAGATATTCAGGCGAAGACCGGGGAGCTGTTTTTT.